This is a list of T cell receptor beta chains from one sample in a study of CD8+CD57+ T cells in acquired aplastic anemia. TCRdb processed the reads anew with MiXCR; each CDR3 protein has one entry. Found here are roughly 250,000 distinct CDR3 sequences, 40% to 50% of them singletons; the top ten hold 6.5% to 8%. Sequencing was performed on sorted CD4+, CD8+, or CD8+CD57+ T cells (not recorded which) from PBMCs. The receptor source for this set is a human donor with aplastic anemia. CDR3s include the opening cysteine and the closing phenylalanine or tryptophan. A D gene is named only where the DNA matches it firmly. Some rows mark clone size as missing; the rest say once, few, many or name a class of expanded clone.

TGTGCCAGCAGTGACTCGGGACAGGGAGTTCAGCCCCAGCATTTT | CASSDSGQGVQPQHF | TRBJ1-5 | TRBD1 | TRBV2 | few
TGTGCCAGCAGTGCGGACAGGGTAATTGGGGAGCTGTTTTTT | CASSADRVIGELFF | TRBJ2-2 | TRBD1 | TRBV2 | many
TGTGCCAGCAGCTTACACAGTAACTATGGCTACACCTTC | CASSLHSNYGYTF | TRBJ1-2 | - | TRBV7-2 | -
TGCGCCAGCAGTCGGGGACTAGCGGGGAGCCTTGCGGTAACAGATACGCAGTATTTT | CASSRGLAGSLAVTDTQYF | TRBJ2-3 | TRBD2 | TRBV10-1 | -
TGTGCCACCAGTGACCGGACAGGGTACTATGGCTACACCTTC | CATSDRTGYYGYTF | TRBJ1-2 | TRBD1 | TRBV24-1 | once
TGTGCCAGCAGCCAAGTTCTATTGGCGGGAGCCAGCCACGAGCAGTACTTC | CASSQVLLAGASHEQYF | TRBJ2-7 | TRBD2 | TRBV3-1 | -
TGCAGTGCTAGACGGACAGCCTACGAGCAGTACTTC | CSARRTAYEQYF | TRBJ2-7 | - | TRBV20-1 | -
TGTGCCACCAGCAGAGGAGGGGAGGTACCGTTCGATGAGCAGTTCTTC | CATSRGGEVPFDEQFF | TRBJ2-1 | - | TRBV15 | -
TGTGCCAGCAGCCAACGCGGTCAGCGGAACACTGAAGCTTTCTTT | CASSQRGQRNTEAFF | TRBJ1-1 | - | TRBV4-2 | -
TGTGCCAGCAGCGAGGGGGGCGCAGGGGCCTTCCCACAAAATGGCTACACCTTC | CASSEGGAGAFPQNGYTF | TRBJ1-2 | - | TRBV9 | once
TGTGCCAGCAGTTACGACAGGGGGAACACTGAAGCTTTCTTT | CASSYDRGNTEAFF | TRBJ1-1 | TRBD1 | TRBV7-9 | -
TGCGCCAGCAGCGGGACAGGGGGCCAAGAGACCCAGTACTTC | CASSGTGGQETQYF | TRBJ2-5 | TRBD1 | TRBV5-1 | -
TGCAGTGCTAGAGATCTGACAGGAAGGGCTGAGGCTTTCTTT | CSARDLTGRAEAFF | TRBJ1-1 | - | TRBV20-1 | -
TGTGCCAGCAGTATTAGCGGGGGGACTGACACAGATACGCAGTATTTT | CASSISGGTDTDTQYF | TRBJ2-3 | TRBD2 | TRBV6-1 | few
TGCAGTGCTACCAACCCACAGGGATATGGCTACACCTTC | CSATNPQGYGYTF | TRBJ1-2 | - | TRBV20-1 | -
TGCAGTACCAAATTGAGCCACGAGCAGTACTTC | CSTKLSHEQYF | TRBJ2-7 | - | TRBV20-1 | -
TGTGCCAGCAGTGCCGACAGGGGCAGTACTGGAAACACCATATATTTT | CASSADRGSTGNTIYF | TRBJ1-3 | TRBD1 | TRBV9 | -
TGTGCCACCAGCAGAGCTAGCTCCTACGAGCAGTACTTC | CATSRASSYEQYF | TRBJ2-7 | - | TRBV15 | -
TGCAGCGTTGAGGACAGGCGGAATAACTATGGCTACACCTTC | CSVEDRRNNYGYTF | TRBJ1-2 | TRBD1 | TRBV29-1 | -
TGTGCCAGTAGTCGTGGACAGGGAGGATATGGCTACACCTTC | CASSRGQGGYGYTF | TRBJ1-2 | TRBD1 | TRBV19 | many
TGTGCCAGCAGTTTAGTTGACTTC | CASSLVDF | TRBJ2-7 | - | TRBV27 | few
TGTGCCAGCAGCTGGACAGGGACGAGCGAGCAGTACTTC | CASSWTGTSEQYF | TRBJ2-7 | TRBD1 | TRBV7-9 | once
TGTGCCAGCACCGGGACAGGGAGAACTGAAGCTTTCTTT | CASTGTGRTEAFF | TRBJ1-1 | TRBD1 | TRBV25-1 | many
TGTGCCACCAGTGATGCGTACAATGAGCAGTTCTTC | CATSDAYNEQFF | TRBJ2-1 | - | TRBV24-1 | many
TGTGCCAGCAGCCACCGGACAGGGCCAGATACGCAGTATTTT | CASSHRTGPDTQYF | TRBJ2-3 | TRBD1 | TRBV14 | -
TGTGCCAGCAGTAACCTCATGACAGAGCTTCCCTACGAGCAGTACTTC | CASSNLMTELPYEQYF | TRBJ2-7 | - | TRBV6-2/TRBV6-3 | few
TGCGCCAGCAGCATGGACCACAGAGGGACTGAAGCTTTCTTT | CASSMDHRGTEAFF | TRBJ1-1 | - | TRBV5-1 | -
TGTGCCAGCAGTGCCACCAGCAGAACCAATCAGCCCCAGCATTTT | CASSATSRTNQPQHF | TRBJ1-5 | - | TRBV28 | few
TGTGCCAGCAGTTACTCGGCAGGAAGCTCCTACGAGCAGTACTTC | CASSYSAGSSYEQYF | TRBJ2-7 | - | TRBV6-5 | -
TGTGCCAGCAGTGAGCAGCTACAAGAGACCCAGTACTTC | CASSEQLQETQYF | TRBJ2-5 | - | TRBV2 | few
TGTGCCTGGACCGGGGTGAACACTGAAGCTTTCTTT | CAWTGVNTEAFF | TRBJ1-1 | - | TRBV30 | few
TGTGCCACCCTAGAGGGGTTGGATACGCAGTATTTT | CATLEGLDTQYF | TRBJ2-3 | - | TRBV6-5 | many
TGTGCCAGCAGCTTGAGGACTAAACAAGAGACCCAGTACTTC | CASSLRTKQETQYF | TRBJ2-5 | - | TRBV5-4 | -
TGCAGCGTGAGGCTAGCGGGAGCCTCCTACAATGAGCGGTTCTTC | CSVRLAGASYNERFF | TRBJ2-1 | TRBD2 | TRBV29-1 | -
TGTGCCAGCAGTTTAGGGTCCAGGGGGCGCGGCTACACCTTC | CASSLGSRGRGYTF | TRBJ1-2 | TRBD1 | TRBV7-3 | -
TGTGCCAGCAGACCCCGGGGGGGGATTTATGGCTACACCTTC | CASRPRGGIYGYTF | TRBJ1-2 | - | TRBV5-8 | -
TGCAGTGCCCAGCCGGGAGGTGAAAACACTGAAGCTTTCTTT | CSAQPGGENTEAFF | TRBJ1-1 | - | TRBV20-1 | -
TGTGCCACCAGTGATTTTACCGGGGACATTCAGTACTTC | CATSDFTGDIQYF | TRBJ2-4 | - | TRBV24-1 | many
TGTGCCAGCAGCGTAGCAGGGGAGGTTCCAGATACGCAGTATTTT | CASSVAGEVPDTQYF | TRBJ2-3 | - | TRBV9 | once
TGTGCCAGCAGCTGGAGACGGAATGAAAAACTGTTTTTT | CASSWRRNEKLFF | TRBJ1-4 | - | TRBV11-2 | few
TGCAGTGCTCCACCTAGACGGGGAGGGGGGGATGAGCAGTATTTT | CSAPPRRGGGDEQYF | TRBJ2-3 | - | TRBV20-1 | -
TGTGCCAGTAGAGGGACGCACCCTTACGAGCAGTACTTC | CASRGTHPYEQYF | TRBJ2-7 | - | TRBV19 | -
TGTGCCATCAGTGAGTCGACGGTAACAGATACGCAGTATTTT | CAISESTVTDTQYF | TRBJ2-3 | - | TRBV10-3 | -
TGCGCCAGCAGCTACACAGGGGGATTAAATCAGCCCCAGCATTTT | CASSYTGGLNQPQHF | TRBJ1-5 | TRBD1 | TRBV5-1 | many
TGTGCCAGTAGTATCGGGATGTCCGAGCAGTACTTC | CASSIGMSEQYF | TRBJ2-7 | - | TRBV19 | many
TGTGCCAGCAGCCCTCCCGGGACCCGGGGAGGCGAGCAGTACTTC | CASSPPGTRGGEQYF | TRBJ2-7 | - | TRBV9 | many
TGTGCCAGCAGCTTAGTTTATCGGGGGACAGATACGCAGTATTTT | CASSLVYRGTDTQYF | TRBJ2-3 | - | TRBV7-8 | -
TGTGCCAGCAGCACTGACGGGGGGAACACCGGGGAGCTGTTTTTT | CASSTDGGNTGELFF | TRBJ2-2 | - | TRBV6-6 | few
TGTGCCAGCAGCTTAGCGCGGAATAGCAATCAGCCCCAGCATGAGCAGTTCTTC | CASSLARNSNQPQHEQFF | TRBJ2-1 | - | TRBV7-2 | -
TGTGCCAGCAGAGCCGACGGCCGCTACGAGCAGTACTTC | CASRADGRYEQYF | TRBJ2-7 | - | TRBV6-1 | many
TGCAGTGCCAGCAGGAGGGAGTCCACCTACGAGCAGTACTTC | CSASRRESTYEQYF | TRBJ2-7 | - | TRBV20-1 | few
TGTGCCAGTCGAGGGGATTGGAACTATGGCTACACCTTC | CASRGDWNYGYTF | TRBJ1-2 | - | TRBV2 | -